This TCR beta chain originates from a study of T cells in Graves' hyperthyroidism and ophthalmopathy. The source material, RNA transcripts, was used to amplify TCR beta CDR3 regions. Using the HTBI primer set, a first-round RT-PCR was run on the TCR CDR3. TCRdb independently ran MiXCR on the multiplex PCR reads; one entry per CDR3 protein. The table has about 480,000 distinct CDR3 sequences, around 15% seen once. Uncontrolled infection, other autoimmune disease, pregnancy or lactation led to exclusion. This clonotype was recorded at least ten times. Its specificity is unknown. Study-level points and caveats: Blood also contained most expanded thyroid clonotypes above 0.001.

Germline V gene lookup returns CDR1 SGHAT and CDR2 FQNNGV. V trimming: 5 bases; J trimming: 0 bases; junction bases outside the gene matches: 6. This CDR3 has 17 amino acids. V is TRBV11-2 and J is TRBJ2-1; 11 nucleotides match TRBD2. Input material: blood. The TCR comes from a woman younger than 30 with Graves' hyperthyroidism. The CDR3 nucleotides are TGTGCCAGCAGCCCACGACTAGCGGGAAGCTCCTACAATGAGCAGTTCTTC. Its translation is CASSPRLAGSSYNEQFF.